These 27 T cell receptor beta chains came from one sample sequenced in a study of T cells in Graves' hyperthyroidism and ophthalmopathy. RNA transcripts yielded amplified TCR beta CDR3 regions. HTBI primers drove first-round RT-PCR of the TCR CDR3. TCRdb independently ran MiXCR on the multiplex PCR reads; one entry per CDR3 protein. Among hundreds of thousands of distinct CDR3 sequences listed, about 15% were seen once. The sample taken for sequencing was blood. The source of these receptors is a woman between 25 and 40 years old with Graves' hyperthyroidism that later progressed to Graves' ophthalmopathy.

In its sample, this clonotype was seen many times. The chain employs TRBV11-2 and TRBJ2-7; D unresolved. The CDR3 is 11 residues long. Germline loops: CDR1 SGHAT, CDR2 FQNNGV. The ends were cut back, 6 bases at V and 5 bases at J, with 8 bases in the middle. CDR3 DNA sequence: TGTGCCAGCAGTCGTTTCGACGAGCAGTACTTC. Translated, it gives CASSRFDEQYF.

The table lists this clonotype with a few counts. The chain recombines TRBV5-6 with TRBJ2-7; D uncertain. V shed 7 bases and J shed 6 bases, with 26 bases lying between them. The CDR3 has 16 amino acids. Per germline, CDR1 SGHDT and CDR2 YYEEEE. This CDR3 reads CASHPGGRPSLGEQYF. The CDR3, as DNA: TGTGCCAGCCACCCGGGCGGTAGACCTTCGCTTGGCGAGCAGTACTTC.

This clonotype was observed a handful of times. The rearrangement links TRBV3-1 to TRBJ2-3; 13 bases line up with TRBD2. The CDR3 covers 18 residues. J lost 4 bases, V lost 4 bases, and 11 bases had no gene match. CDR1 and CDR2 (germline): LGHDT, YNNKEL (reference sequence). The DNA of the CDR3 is TGTGCCAGCAGCCCTACTAGCGGGAGGGCCGTAGTTGCAGATACGCAGTATTTT. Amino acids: CASSPTSGRAVVADTQYF.

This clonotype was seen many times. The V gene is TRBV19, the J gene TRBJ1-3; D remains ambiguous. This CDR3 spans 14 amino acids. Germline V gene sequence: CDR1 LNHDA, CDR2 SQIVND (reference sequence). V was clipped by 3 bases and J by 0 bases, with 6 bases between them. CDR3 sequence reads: CASSISDSGNTIYF. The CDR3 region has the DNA TGTGCCAGTAGTATCAGCGACTCTGGAAACACCATATATTTT.

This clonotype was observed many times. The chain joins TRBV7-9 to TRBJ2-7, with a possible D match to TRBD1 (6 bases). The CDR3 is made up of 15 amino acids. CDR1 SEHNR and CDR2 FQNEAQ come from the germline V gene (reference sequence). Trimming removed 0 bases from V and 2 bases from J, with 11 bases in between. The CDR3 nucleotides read TGTGCCAGCAGCTTAGCTCTGGGGACAACCTACGAGCAGTACTTC. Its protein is CASSLALGTTYEQYF.

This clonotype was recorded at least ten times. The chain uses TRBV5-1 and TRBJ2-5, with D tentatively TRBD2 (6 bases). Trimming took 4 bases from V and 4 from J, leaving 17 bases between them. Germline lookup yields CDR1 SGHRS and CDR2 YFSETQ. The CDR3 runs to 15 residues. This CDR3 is CASSPGTTGGETQYF. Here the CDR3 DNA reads TGCGCCAGCAGCCCCGGGACCACCGGGGGAGAGACCCAGTACTTC.

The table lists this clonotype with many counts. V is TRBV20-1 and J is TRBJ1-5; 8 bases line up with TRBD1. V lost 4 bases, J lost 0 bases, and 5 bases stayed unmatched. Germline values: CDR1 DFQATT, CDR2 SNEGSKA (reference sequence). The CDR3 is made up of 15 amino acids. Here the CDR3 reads CSATGTGYSNQPQHF. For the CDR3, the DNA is TGCAGTGCTACCGGGACAGGTTATAGCAATCAGCCCCAGCATTTT.

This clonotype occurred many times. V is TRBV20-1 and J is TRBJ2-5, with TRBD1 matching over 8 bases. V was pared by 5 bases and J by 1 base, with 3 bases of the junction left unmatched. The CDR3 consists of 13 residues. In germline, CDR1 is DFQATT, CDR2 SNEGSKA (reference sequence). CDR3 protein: CSAPTGVQETQYF. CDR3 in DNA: TGCAGTGCTCCGACAGGGGTCCAAGAGACCCAGTACTTC.

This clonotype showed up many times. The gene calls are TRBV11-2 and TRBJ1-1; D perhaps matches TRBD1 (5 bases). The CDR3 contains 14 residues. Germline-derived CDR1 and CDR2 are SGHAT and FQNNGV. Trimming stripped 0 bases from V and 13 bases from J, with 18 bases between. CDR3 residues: CASSLDRVGPSSFF. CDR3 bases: TGTGCCAGCAGCTTAGATCGCGTGGGACCCTCAAGTTTCTTT. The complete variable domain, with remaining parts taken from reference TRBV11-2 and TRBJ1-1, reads EAGVAQSPRYKIIEKRQSVAFWCNPISGHATLYWYQQILGQGPKLLIQFQNNGVVDDSQLPKDRFSAERLKGVDSTLKIQPAKLEDSAVYLCASSLDRVGPSSFFGQGTRLTVV.

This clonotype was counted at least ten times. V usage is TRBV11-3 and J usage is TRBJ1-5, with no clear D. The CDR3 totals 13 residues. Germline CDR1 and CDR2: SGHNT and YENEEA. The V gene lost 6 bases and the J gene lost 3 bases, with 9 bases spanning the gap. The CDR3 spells CASSLNLNQPQHF. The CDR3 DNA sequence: TGTGCCAGCAGTCTCAACCTCAATCAGCCCCAGCATTTT.

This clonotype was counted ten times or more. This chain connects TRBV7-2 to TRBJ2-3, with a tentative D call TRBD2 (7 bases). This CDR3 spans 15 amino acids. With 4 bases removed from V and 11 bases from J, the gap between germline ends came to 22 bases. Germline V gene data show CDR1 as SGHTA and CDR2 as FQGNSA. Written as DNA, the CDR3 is TGTGCCAGCAGCTCCACGGGGGGCCCGCAAACGGGGCAGTATTTT. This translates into CASSSTGGPQTGQYF.

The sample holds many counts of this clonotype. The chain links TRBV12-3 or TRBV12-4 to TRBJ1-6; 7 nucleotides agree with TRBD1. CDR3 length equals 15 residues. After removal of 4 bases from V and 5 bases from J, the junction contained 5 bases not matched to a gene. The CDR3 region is CASSWHRGNNSPLHF. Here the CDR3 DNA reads TGTGCCAGCAGTTGGCACAGGGGAAATAATTCACCCCTCCACTTT.

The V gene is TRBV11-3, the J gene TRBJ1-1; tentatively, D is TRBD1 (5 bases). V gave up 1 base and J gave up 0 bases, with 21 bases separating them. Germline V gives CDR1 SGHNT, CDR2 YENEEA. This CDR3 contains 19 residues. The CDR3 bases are TGTGCCAGCAGCTTAGGGGGAGGCTTCGAGACAGCACTGAACACTGAAGCTTTCTTT. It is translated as CASSLGGGFETALNTEAFF.

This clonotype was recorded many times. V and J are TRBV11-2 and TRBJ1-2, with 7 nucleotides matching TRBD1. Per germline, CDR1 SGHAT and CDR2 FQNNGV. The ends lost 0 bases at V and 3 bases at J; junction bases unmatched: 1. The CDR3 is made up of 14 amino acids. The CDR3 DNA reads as TGTGCCAGCAGCTTAGATGGGACAGACTATGGCTACACCTTC. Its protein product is CASSLDGTDYGYTF.

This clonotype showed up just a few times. Written as DNA, the CDR3 is TGTGCCAGCAGGATCATGGGGGTAGGGAGCAATCAGCCCCAGCATTTT. Amino acid sequence: CASRIMGVGSNQPQHF. The rearrangement links TRBV28 to TRBJ1-5, with a weak D call TRBD1 (5 bases). V was clipped by 6 bases and J by 1 base, with 16 bases between them. Germline assignment: CDR1 MDHEN and CDR2 SYDVKM. The CDR3 sequence is 16 residues long.

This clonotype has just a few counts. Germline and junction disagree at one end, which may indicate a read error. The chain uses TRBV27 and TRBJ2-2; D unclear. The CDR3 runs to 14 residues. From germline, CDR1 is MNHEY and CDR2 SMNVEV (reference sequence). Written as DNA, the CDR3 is TGTGCCGGCAGTCTAATTGCGAACACCGGGGAGCTGTTTTTT. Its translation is CAGSLIANTGELFF.

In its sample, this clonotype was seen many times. Here the CDR3 reads CASSFGVEQFF. DNA for the CDR3: TGTGCCAGCAGTTTTGGAGTTGAGCAGTTCTTC. The chain has TRBV27 and TRBJ2-1; D not resolved. In germline, CDR1 is MNHEY, CDR2 SMNVEV (reference sequence). The CDR3 sequence is 11 residues long. Deletions cut 3 bases from V and 9 bases from J, with 6 bases between.

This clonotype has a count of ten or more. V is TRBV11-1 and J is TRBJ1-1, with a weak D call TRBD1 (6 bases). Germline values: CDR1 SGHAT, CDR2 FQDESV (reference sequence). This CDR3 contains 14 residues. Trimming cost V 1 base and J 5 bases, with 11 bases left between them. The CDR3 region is CASSLGAGVTEAFF. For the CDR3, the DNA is TGTGCCAGCAGCTTAGGTGCAGGGGTAACTGAAGCTTTCTTT.

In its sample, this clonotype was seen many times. The CDR3 loop reads CASSISGFQETQYF. In nucleotides, the CDR3 is TGTGCCAGTAGTATCTCGGGGTTCCAAGAGACCCAGTACTTC. The rearrangement uses TRBV19 and TRBJ2-5; perhaps TRBD2 as D (5 bases). Germline V gene sequence: CDR1 LNHDA, CDR2 SQIVND (reference sequence). V shed 3 bases and J shed 1 base, with 9 bases lying between them. This CDR3 is 14 amino acids long.

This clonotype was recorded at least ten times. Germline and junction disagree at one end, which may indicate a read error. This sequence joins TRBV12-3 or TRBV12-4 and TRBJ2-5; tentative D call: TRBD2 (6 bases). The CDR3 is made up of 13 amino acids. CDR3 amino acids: CASSYNTGEAQYF. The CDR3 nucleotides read TGTGCCAGCAGCTACAACACGGGAGAGGCCCAGTACTTC.

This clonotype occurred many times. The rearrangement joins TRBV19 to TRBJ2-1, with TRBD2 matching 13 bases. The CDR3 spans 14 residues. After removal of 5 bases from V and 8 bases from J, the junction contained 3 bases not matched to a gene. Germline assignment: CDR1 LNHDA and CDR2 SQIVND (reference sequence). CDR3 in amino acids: CASSGTSGVYEQFF. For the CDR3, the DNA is TGTGCCAGTAGTGGGACTAGCGGGGTATATGAGCAGTTCTTC.

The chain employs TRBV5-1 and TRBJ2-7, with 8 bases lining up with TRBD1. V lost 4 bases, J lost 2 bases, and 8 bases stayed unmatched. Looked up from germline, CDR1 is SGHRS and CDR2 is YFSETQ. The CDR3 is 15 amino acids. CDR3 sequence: CASSIGQGATYEQYF. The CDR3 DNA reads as TGCGCCAGCAGCATAGGACAGGGCGCGACCTACGAGCAGTACTTC.

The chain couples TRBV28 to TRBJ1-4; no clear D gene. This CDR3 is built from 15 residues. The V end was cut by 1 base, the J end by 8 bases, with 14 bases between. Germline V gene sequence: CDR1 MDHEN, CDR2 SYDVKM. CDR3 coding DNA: TGTGCCAGCAGTTTATTAGCGGGAGCGAACGAAAAACTGTTTTTT. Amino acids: CASSLLAGANEKLFF.

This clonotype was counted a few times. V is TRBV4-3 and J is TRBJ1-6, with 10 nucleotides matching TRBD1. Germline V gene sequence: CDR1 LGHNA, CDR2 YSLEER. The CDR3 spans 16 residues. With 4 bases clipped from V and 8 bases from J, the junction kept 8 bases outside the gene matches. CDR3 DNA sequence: TGCGCCAGCAGCCTTCAGACAGGGGGCGAATATTCACCCCTCCACTTT. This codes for CASSLQTGGEYSPLHF.

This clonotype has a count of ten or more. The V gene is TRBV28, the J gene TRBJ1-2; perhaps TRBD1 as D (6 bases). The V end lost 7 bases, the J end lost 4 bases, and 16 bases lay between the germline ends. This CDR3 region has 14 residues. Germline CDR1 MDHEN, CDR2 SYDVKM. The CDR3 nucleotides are TGTGCCAGCACCCCTGCGGGGACAATCTATGGCTACACCTTC. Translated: CASTPAGTIYGYTF.

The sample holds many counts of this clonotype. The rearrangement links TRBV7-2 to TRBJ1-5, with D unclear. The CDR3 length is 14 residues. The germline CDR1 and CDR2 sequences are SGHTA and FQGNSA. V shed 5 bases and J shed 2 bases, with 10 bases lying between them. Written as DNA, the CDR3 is TGTGCCAGCAGCCTTGTTTCGGGCAATCAGCCCCAGCATTTT. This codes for CASSLVSGNQPQHF.

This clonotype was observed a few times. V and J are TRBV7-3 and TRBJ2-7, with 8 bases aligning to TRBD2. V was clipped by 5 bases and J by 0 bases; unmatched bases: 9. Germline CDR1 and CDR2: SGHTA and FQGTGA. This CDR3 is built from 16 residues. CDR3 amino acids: CASSQNQREYSYEQYF. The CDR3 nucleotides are TGTGCCAGCAGCCAAAACCAGCGGGAGTACTCCTACGAGCAGTACTTC.